The source of this T cell receptor beta chain is a study of Ad26.COV2.S vaccination and SARS-CoV-2 variants. Findings and limits, study-wide: People who got the vaccine or the placebo had similar non-spike TCR breadth. Analyses that measured TCR breadth and depth may have underestimated total T cell responses.

Treatment here: around 19 received Ad26.COV2.S at low or high dose, single or two shots; about 5 received placebo; per-sample allocation not given. The samples were gathered on day 63 after the first injection of vaccine or placebo. A remark on this clone: Its matching antigen is unknown.

The repertoire was sequenced with immunoSEQ multiplex PCR; TCRdb's copy has only in-frame clones and lacks some. Of roughly 700,000 clones in the sample, 70% to 90% were seen once. The CDR3 contains 13 residues. V was clipped by 2 bases and J by 10 bases, with 12 bases between them. CDR1 is SGHAT, CDR2 FQNNGV, per germline. The chain employs TRBV11-2 and TRBJ2-4; unclear D gene. This receptor was obtained from a person aged 18-60 years who received the Ad26.COV2.S COVID-19 vaccine or a placebo. The source material was peripheral blood, sampled in a trial of Ad26.COV2.S vaccine versus placebo. CDR3 region: CASSLNPSGIQYF. CDR3 nucleotides: TGTGCCAGCAGCTTAAACCCGAGTGGGATTCAGTACTTC.